This record looks at one T cell receptor beta chain sequence and its context. As yet, its antigen is unknown. Germline V gene sequence: CDR1 SGDLS, CDR2 YYNGEE. CDR3 length equals 17 residues. Between the trimmed V and J ends, which lost 0 bases and 2 bases, there was a span of 17 bases. Researchers ran the PCR with 60 Vbeta and 13 Jbeta primers. The protocol was immunoSEQ multiplex PCR, while the TCRdb copy is restricted to in-frame clones and leaves out a portion. Its table lists around 50,000 clones. These data are taken from a study of cytomegalovirus exposure and HLA in healthy donors. Study conclusions and caveats: Exclusion as indistinguishable affected some V segments, including TRBV6-2 and TRBV6-3.

The chain employs TRBV9 and TRBJ2-5; D perhaps matches TRBD1 (5 bases). Sequences were obtained from PBMCs. The source of this sequence is a male donor in good health and CMV-seropositive. The CDR3 loop is CASSVEGQALGQETQYF. CDR3 nucleotides: TGTGCCAGCAGCGTAGAGGGGCAAGCGTTGGGGCAAGAGACCCAGTACTTC.